This paragraph reports one TCR beta chain. Its antigen is currently unknown. CDR1 MNHNS and CDR2 SASEGT come from the germline V gene. J gave up 10 bases and V 7 bases, and 8 bases lay outside the gene matches. The CDR3 contains 13 residues. Genomic DNA, serving as template, underwent TCR beta VDJ and CDR3 profiling. TCRdb independently ran MiXCR on the reads; one entry per CDR3 protein. This sample has about 150,000 distinct CDR3 sequences, with roughly 49% found just once. The data belong to a study of CD8+CD57+ T cells in acquired aplastic anemia. Study at large: Sorted CD4+ and CD8+ cells yielded DNA averaging about 3.2 ug. Overall study findings and caveats: Overlapping CD8+ CDR3 repertoires of patients and controls contained roughly 29 shared sequences.

The patients chosen for sequencing had shown expansion of CD8+CD57+ cells (detected by flow cytometry). The cohort consisted entirely of patients having severe acquired aplastic anemia. Sequenced: sorted CD4+, CD8+, or CD8+CD57+ T cells (not recorded which) from PBMCs. The chain uses TRBV6-1 and TRBJ2-1, with 9 bases lining up with TRBD2. This TCR was sampled from a human donor with aplastic anemia. CDR3 nucleotide sequence: TGTGCCAGCACCCAGCGGGAGGCCAGCGAGCAGTTCTTC. Its protein is CASTQREASEQFF.